This TCR beta chain was identified during a study of blood T cell repertoires in COVID-19. Study context: Both acute and convalescent COVID-19 samples were obtained from the United States, Italy and Spain.

The age range of participants was about 18 to 100 years, with residence in 20 to 25 US areas. Here immunoSEQ multiplex PCR was the method, and the copy in TCRdb shows in-frame clones only, minus some. This sample has about 160,000 clones, with 84% found just once. The sample comprised PBMCs or T cells enriched from blood (not recorded which). This sequence was found in a woman in her forties or fifties who had recovered from COVID-19.

CDR3 bases: TGTGCCAGCAGTCAGGGGGATGAGACCCAGTACTTC. This gives the protein CASSQGDETQYF. The V call is TRBV11-3, the J call TRBJ2-5; 7 bases fit TRBD1. The CDR3 has 12 amino acids. The V and J ends lost 6 bases and 5 bases, in that order; junction bases with no gene match: 3. Germline CDR1 SGHNT, CDR2 YENEEA. The variable domain in full, with the rest retrieved from reference TRBV11-3 and TRBJ2-5, is EAGVVQSPRYKIIEKKQPVAFWCNPISGHNTLYWYLQNLGQGPELLIRYENEEAVDDSQLPKDRFSAERLKGVDSTLKIQPAELGDSAVYLCASSQGDETQYFGPGTRLLVL.